Shown below are 20 T cell receptor beta chains from a single sample sequenced in a study of blood T cell repertoires in COVID-19. Only in-frame clones appear in the TCRdb table, and some are missing; sequencing was by immunoSEQ multiplex PCR. The sample carries 150,000 to 200,000 clones, around 83% recorded once. The specimen sequenced was peripheral blood. Source of these receptors: a woman between 45 and 65 years old with COVID-19, enrolled during active disease.

The V and J genes are TRBV4-1 and TRBJ2-1, with a tentative D call TRBD1 (6 bases). CDR3 length: 15 residues. V was cut by 4 bases and J by 2 bases, with 12 bases left in between. CDR1 is MGHRA and CDR2 is YSYEKL in the germline V gene. The CDR3 reads CASSPDSPTYNEQFF. The CDR3 nucleotides read TGCGCCAGCAGCCCGGACAGCCCCACCTACAATGAGCAGTTCTTC.

This chain uses TRBV4-1 with TRBJ2-3; 7 bases are a match to TRBD1. Germline CDR1 MGHRA, CDR2 YSYEKL. V was pared by 0 bases and J by 5 bases, with 14 bases of the junction left unmatched. The CDR3 loop spans 18 amino acids. CDR3 in amino acids: CASSQDGPATGFLDTQYF. DNA for the CDR3: TGCGCCAGCAGCCAAGATGGGCCCGCGACAGGGTTTTTAGATACGCAGTATTTT.

The chain is built from TRBV2 and TRBJ2-1; 10 nucleotides match TRBD2. The length of the CDR3 is 15 residues. With V trimmed by 0 bases and J by 5 bases, 1 base remained unmatched. The V gene's germline CDR1 is SNHLY and CDR2 FYNNEI. The DNA for the CDR3 is TGTGCCAGCAGTGAAGCGGGACTAGCGAACAATGAGCAGTTCTTC. It codes for CASSEAGLANNEQFF.

In its sample, this clone was seen once. CDR3 DNA: TGTGCTAGTGGTCTGGGGCATATTGGAAACACCATATATTTT. It encodes CASGLGHIGNTIYF. The chain has TRBV12-5 and TRBJ1-3; D is perhaps TRBD1 (5 bases). The CDR3 sequence is 14 residues long. Germline V gene sequence: CDR1 LGHNT, CDR2 FRNRAP. Trimming left V 5 bases short and J 3 bases short, with 11 bases between.

The chain uses TRBV3-1 (or the pseudogene TRBV3-2) and TRBJ2-7, with no clear D. The germline V gene has CDR1 LGHDT and CDR2 YNNKEL (reference sequence). There are 15 residues in the CDR3. Between the trimmed V and J ends, which lost 1 base and 2 bases, there was a span of 12 bases. The CDR3 DNA reads as TGTGCCAGCAGCCAAGGGCTAGAGTCGACCTACGAGCAGTACTTC. Translating gives CASSQGLESTYEQYF.

V usage is TRBV11-2 and J usage is TRBJ1-1; D is unresolved. The germline V gene encodes CDR1 SGHAT and CDR2 FQNNGV. V dropped 2 bases and J dropped 1 base, with 5 bases sitting between them. This CDR3 is 13 amino acids long. CDR3 amino acids: CASSLYKNTEAFF. The CDR3 coding sequence is TGTGCCAGCAGCTTATACAAGAACACTGAAGCTTTCTTT.

The chain has TRBV14 and TRBJ1-2; 12 nucleotides agree with TRBD1. The germline CDR1 and CDR2 sequences are SGHDN and FVKESK. The CDR3 runs 16 residues. V gave up 2 bases and J gave up 6 bases; unmatched junction bases: 7. The CDR3 is CASSQTGTGGRNGYTF. The CDR3 coding sequence is TGTGCCAGCAGCCAAACCGGGACAGGGGGCAGAAATGGCTACACCTTC.

The chain couples TRBV5-5 to TRBJ1-4; TRBD1 aligns across 8 bases. Losses at the gene ends were 1 base for V and 8 bases for J; bases not matched to a gene: 7. The CDR3 extends over 15 amino acids. Germline lookup yields CDR1 SGHKS and CDR2 YYEKEE (reference sequence). The CDR3 DNA reads as TGTGCCAGCAGCTTGTCGACAGGGGATGGCGAAAAACTGTTTTTT. Amino acids: CASSLSTGDGEKLFF.

The chain joins TRBV19 to TRBJ1-1, with a possible D match to TRBD1 (6 bases). Trimming took 9 bases from V and 2 from J, leaving 19 bases between them. Germline V CDR1 and CDR2: LNHDA, SQIVND (reference sequence). This CDR3 is 15 amino acids long. The CDR3 region is CASRSGGRVNTEAFF. Here the CDR3 DNA reads TGTGCCAGCCGATCGGGGGGCAGGGTTAACACTGAAGCTTTCTTT.

The sample holds a few counts of this clone. CDR3 sequence: CASSSPPTGLYEQYF. CDR3 sequence (DNA): TGTGCCAGCAGCAGCCCCCCGACAGGGTTGTACGAGCAGTACTTC. V and J are TRBV7-2 and TRBJ2-7, with 7 bases identical to TRBD1. The V segment lost 5 bases and the J segment 4 bases; nucleotides outside the gene matches: 11. In germline, CDR1 is SGHTA, CDR2 FQGNSA. The CDR3 runs to 15 residues.

This rearrangement joins TRBV10-3 to TRBJ1-2; 7 bases line up with TRBD1. The V and J ends lost 0 bases and 4 bases, in that order; junction bases with no gene match: 2. The length of the CDR3 is 14 residues. Germline CDR1 is ENHRY and CDR2 is SYGVKD. The CDR3 reads CAISESDRVYGYTF. As DNA, the CDR3 is TGTGCCATCAGTGAGTCCGACAGGGTCTATGGCTACACCTTC.

J is TRBJ2-7 and V is TRBV25-1, with D possibly matching TRBD2 (6 bases). Trimming took off 4 bases at V and 6 bases at J, with 19 bases between the two ends. The CDR3 is 15 residues long. Per the germline V gene, CDR1 is MGHDK and CDR2 is SYGVNS. CDR3 DNA sequence: TGTGCCAGCAGTGTCGGCGCCCCGGGAGTAGCCGAGCAGTACTTC. Its protein product is CASSVGAPGVAEQYF.

The V gene is TRBV9, the J gene TRBJ2-7; the match to TRBD1 covers 12 bases. The V segment lost 1 base and the J segment 6 bases; nucleotides outside the gene matches: 5. The CDR3 loop spans 15 amino acids. Germline CDR1 SGDLS, CDR2 YYNGEE. CDR3 residues: CASSVMGTGGVEQYF. CDR3 in DNA: TGTGCCAGCAGCGTAATGGGGACAGGGGGCGTCGAGCAGTACTTC.

This rearrangement joins TRBV10-3 to TRBJ2-4; possibly TRBD1 for D (6 bases). Looked up from germline, CDR1 is ENHRY and CDR2 is SYGVKD. The ends were cut back, 3 bases at V and 6 bases at J, with 9 bases in the middle. This CDR3 spans 13 amino acids. This CDR3 is CAISELQGNIQYF. CDR3 coding DNA: TGTGCCATCAGTGAATTACAGGGAAACATTCAGTACTTC.

This chain connects TRBV6-2 or TRBV6-3 to TRBJ2-7, with no clear D. V was pared by 2 bases and J by 4 bases, with 15 bases between. This CDR3 has 15 residues. Germline CDR1 MNHEY, CDR2 SVGEGT. CDR3 bases: TGTGCCAGCAGTTACGGGCCCACCCCGGCATACGAGCAGTACTTC. It translates to CASSYGPTPAYEQYF.

This chain joins TRBV2 and TRBJ2-3, with a possible D match to TRBD1 (6 bases). Germline-derived CDR1 and CDR2 are SNHLY and FYNNEI. Trimming shortened V by 5 bases and J by 2 bases, and 11 bases separated the two germline ends. This CDR3 has 14 residues. The CDR3: CASSPTGLTDTQYF. CDR3 coding DNA: TGTGCCAGCAGTCCCACAGGGCTCACAGATACGCAGTATTTT.

V and J are TRBV4-2 and TRBJ2-5; TRBD2 matches 14 bases. V trimming: 4 bases; J trimming: 5 bases; junction bases outside the gene matches: 9. The CDR3 sequence is 17 residues long. Germline V gene data show CDR1 as LGHNA and CDR2 as YNFKEQ. The CDR3 spells CASSLPTSGGAGETQYF. For the CDR3, the DNA is TGTGCCAGCAGCCTACCGACTAGCGGGGGGGCAGGTGAGACCCAGTACTTC.

The chain links TRBV30 to TRBJ1-5; 12 bases agree with TRBD1. The CDR3 covers 13 residues. J was trimmed by 6 bases and V by 5 bases; bases with no gene match: 2. CDR1 and CDR2 from the germline V gene are GTSNPN and SVGIG (reference sequence). CDR3 protein: CAWGGQGAQPQHF. CDR3 in DNA: TGTGCCTGGGGGGGACAGGGGGCTCAGCCCCAGCATTTT.

This chain uses TRBV12-3 or TRBV12-4 with TRBJ1-2, with unresolved D. With 4 bases removed from V and 7 bases from J, the gap between germline ends came to 13 bases. The CDR3 covers 13 residues. CDR3 loop: CASSSGISSGYTF. The CDR3 nucleotides are TGTGCCAGCAGTTCGGGGATATCCAGTGGCTACACCTTC.

The gene calls are TRBV28 and TRBJ1-4; D may be TRBD1 (6 bases). V lost 10 bases to trimming and J lost 8 bases, with 14 bases between them. In germline, CDR1 is MDHEN, CDR2 SYDVKM. The CDR3 spans 12 residues. This chain's CDR3 is CATTGLEEKLFF. The CDR3 region has the DNA TGTGCCACCACAGGGTTGGAAGAAAAACTGTTTTTT. The full variable domain, in which reference TRBV28 and TRBJ1-4 provide the parts outside the CDR3, is DVKVTQSSRYLVKRTGEKVFLECVQDMDHENMFWYRQDPGLGLRLIYFSYDVKMKEKGDIPEGYSVSREKKERFSLILESASTNQTSMYLCATTGLEEKLFFGSGTQLSVL.